This T cell receptor beta chain was documented in a study of blood T cell repertoires in COVID-19. Background on the study: From the United States, Italy and Spain came samples of acute and convalescent COVID-19.

The study recruited exposed participants who had met a COVID-19 case within 2 weeks before entry. Per the authors' pipeline: Researchers report that nucleated cell counts were estimated from reference gene primer amplification. The data were produced by immunoSEQ multiplex PCR, yet TCRdb's version contains in-frame clones alone and is incomplete. That table furnishes V, J and clone size, whereas the DNA furnished D and trimming. Altogether hundreds of thousands of clones are present, roughly 80% being singletons, with the ten largest covering roughly 5.3%. Germline-derived CDR1 and CDR2 are LGHNA and YNFKEQ. Trimming shortened V by 0 bases and J by 13 bases, and 24 bases separated the two germline ends. The CDR3 runs 16 residues.

The material sequenced was PBMCs or T cells enriched from blood (not recorded which). The source of this sequence is a middle-aged man who had been exposed to COVID-19. J is TRBJ1-2 and V is TRBV4-2, with D possibly TRBD1 on 5 matching bases. The CDR3 region has the DNA TGTGCCAGCAGCCAAGATGGGGCTGTTGGTGACGCGGGGTTCACCTTC. Amino acid sequence: CASSQDGAVGDAGFTF.